Below, 10 T cell receptor beta chains from the same sample are listed, as sequenced in a study of blood T cells in healthy people across ages. With a J-beta primer mix and a sample-barcoded 5' primer, a second PCR ran 7 to 11 cycles. MiXCR, run by TCRdb on the 5' RACE reads, gives a single entry per CDR3 protein. This table holds around 990,000 distinct CDR3 sequences, less than 25% found once. The same specimen was also included in a second study, on T cells of mothers and their children.

Sequencing used blood. The receptors were sampled from a girl aged 2 to 9 in good health.

J is TRBJ1-5 and V is TRBV20-1; 7 bases agree with TRBD1. There are 18 residues in the CDR3. V shed 0 bases and J 6 bases; nucleotides not matched to a gene: 17. Germline assignment: CDR1 DFQATT and CDR2 SNEGSKA (reference sequence). The CDR3 DNA follows: TGCAGTGCTAGAGATGGGGCTACAGGGGTTTATGCAGGTCAGCCCCAGCATTTT. It is translated as CSARDGATGVYAGQPQHF.

This clonotype was counted many times. Written as DNA, the CDR3 is TGCGCCAGCAGCTTGACTACTAGCGGGACATACCAAGAGACCCAGTACTTC. Translating gives CASSLTTSGTYQETQYF. V gene TRBV5-1 combines with J gene TRBJ2-5; 10 bases align to TRBD2. This CDR3 spans 17 amino acids. Germline CDR1 SGHRS, CDR2 YFSETQ. V was clipped by 1 base and J by 0 bases; unmatched bases: 6.

This clonotype has more than one count but fewer than ten. The chain combines TRBV4-3 with TRBJ2-7; perhaps TRBD2 as D (5 bases). Germline V lookup: CDR1 LGHNA, CDR2 YSLEER. The V and J ends lost 0 bases and 5 bases respectively, with 17 bases between them. The CDR3 sequence is 16 residues long. CDR3 loop: CASSQDLLGVFDEQYF. As DNA, the CDR3 is TGCGCCAGCAGCCAAGATTTACTCGGGGTTTTCGACGAGCAGTACTTC.

The chain employs TRBV4-1 and TRBJ2-1; D is unresolved. Germline CDR1 MGHRA, CDR2 YSYEKL. The length of the CDR3 is 16 residues. With 0 bases removed from V and 0 bases from J, the gap between germline ends came to 9 bases. For the CDR3, the DNA is TGCGCCAGCAGCCAAGATCCGGTAGGCTCCTACAATGAGCAGTTCTTC. It yields the protein CASSQDPVGSYNEQFF.

The chain is built from TRBV7-8 and TRBJ2-1; D may be TRBD1 (6 bases). The ends were cut back, 3 bases at V and 5 bases at J, with 14 bases in the middle. Germline assignment: CDR1 SGHVS and CDR2 FQNEAQ. There are 15 residues in the CDR3. The CDR3 here is CASSFGAGADNEQFF. Here the CDR3 DNA reads TGTGCCAGCAGCTTCGGGGCAGGGGCCGACAATGAGCAGTTCTTC.

J is TRBJ2-4 and V is TRBV7-8; D uncertain. This CDR3 has 15 residues. CDR1 is SGHVS and CDR2 is FQNEAQ in the germline V gene. Trimming took 5 bases from V and 7 from J, leaving 18 bases between them. CDR3 protein: CASSRSLVPGNIQYF. Here the CDR3 DNA reads TGTGCCAGCAGCCGTAGCCTAGTCCCTGGGAACATTCAGTACTTC.

This clonotype has a handful of counts. The junction and the germline gene differ at one end; a read error may be behind it. J is TRBJ1-2 and V is TRBV24-1; no reliable D call. Germline CDR1 and CDR2: KGHDR and SFDVKD. The CDR3 spans 14 residues. The CDR3 DNA reads TGCGCCACCAGTGTAGGGAGTAATAACTATGGCTACACCTTC. Translation gives CATSVGSNNYGYTF.

This chain uses TRBV29-1 with TRBJ2-7; 8 bases match TRBD1. This CDR3 contains 12 residues. Trimming took 6 bases from V and 6 from J; bases not matched to a gene: 7. CDR1 is SQVTM, CDR2 ANQGSEA, per germline. CDR3 residues: CSVTDRVGEQYF. The CDR3 DNA sequence: TGCAGCGTAACGGACAGGGTCGGCGAGCAGTACTTC.

The chain uses TRBV6-5 and TRBJ2-6; D ambiguous. The CDR3 spans 14 residues. The V and J ends lost 2 bases and 1 base respectively, with 3 bases between them. Germline assignment: CDR1 MNHEY and CDR2 SVGAGI. CDR3 loop: CASSYRSGANVLTF. The CDR3 bases are TGTGCCAGCAGTTACAGGTCTGGGGCCAACGTCCTGACTTTC.

This clonotype was seen a handful of times. The chain has TRBV29-1 and TRBJ1-1; D is unclear. This CDR3 contains 15 residues. Germline CDR1 SQVTM, CDR2 ANQGSEA. The V end was cut by 2 bases, the J end by 0 bases, with 13 bases between. The CDR3 here is CSVESPTPVNTEAFF. The DNA of the CDR3 is TGCAGCGTTGAAAGCCCGACCCCCGTGAACACTGAAGCTTTCTTT.